This T cell receptor (beta chain) was identified in a study of blood T cell repertoires in COVID-19 (dated by TCRdb to between 2020 and 2021). Looking at the study overall: Samples covering the acute and convalescent phases of COVID-19 were provided by collaborators in the United States, Italy and Spain. The material from the prospective study consisted of cDNA or gDNA derived from T cells, B-cell-depleted T cells, or PBMCs. Deeply sampled blood TCRbeta repertoires from subjects exposed to, actively infected with, or recovered from COVID-19 were included in the dataset. The repertoires were made available in a free public database intended to serve as a resource for research on the immune response to SARS-CoV-2. The samples were drawn from the first 160 participants of the ongoing ImmuneRACE study and from 1,200 or so subjects provided by 6 global collaborators. Nearly every sample came with metadata listing a de-identified subject ID, COVID-19 status, age in years and sex. HLA class I and class II types, where available, came from metadata supplied by the sample provider rather than from assay-based typing. The full study reports these points: The quantity of clinical and demographic metadata differed by source and by participant and was supplied without curation.

On this clone: Its antigen is not yet known. Base-call qualities are not available, and no considerably larger clone is one nucleotide away.

The immunoSEQ Assay, a bias-controlled multiplex PCR, was used to amplify TCRbeta CDR3 regions from genomic DNA. Processing in the source paper ran as follows. Within the assay, amplification of reference gene primers was used to estimate how many nucleated cells each sample contained. To quantify the absolute abundance of each unique TCRbeta CDR3 rearrangement, sequence reads were collapsed and filtered. For each sample, productive Simpson clonality was calculated by taking the square root of Simpson's diversity index across productive rearrangements. TCRdb took this table from immuneACCESS and kept in-frame rearrangements with V and J called. Such tables lack part of the clones; where checked against another copy, unresolved V genes explain under half of the gap, and the rest is unexplained. The V and J calls and clone size come from that table; D and trimming were worked out from the DNA. The sample yields 50,000 to 65,000 clones; roughly 71% were counted once. The top ten clones comprise around 6% of the sample.

From its cysteine to its phenylalanine, the CDR3 spans 15 amino acids. Of the read, only the CDR3 DNA is kept; its 45 bases are in frame from base 1. Here V drops 2 bases and J drops 6 bases, and the junction holds 9 bases not matched to any gene. Reading the germline V gene gives CDR1 KGHSH and CDR2 LQKENI. Whole blood was collected in K2EDTA tubes by collaborating institutions according to the institutions' own protocols. For TCRbeta analysis, collaborator samples were shipped as frozen whole blood, as isolated PBMCs, or as DNA extracted from either sample type. The rearranged segments are TRBV18 and TRBJ2-5, with 7 junctional bases fitting TRBD1. The source of this sequence is a woman between 45 and 65 years old with active or convalescent COVID-19. Material for sequencing was peripheral blood. The nucleotide sequence reads as follows: TGTGCCAGCTCACCAACCAGAGGGGGCAGGAAGACCCAGTACTTC. Its protein is CASSPTRGGRKTQYF.